This T cell receptor (beta chain) was captured by sequencing in a study of blood T cell repertoires in COVID-19. On the study more broadly: The study drew acute and convalescent COVID-19 samples from the United States, Italy and Spain. From T cells, B-cell-depleted T cells, or PBMCs came the material, which was cDNA or gDNA.

Per the authors' pipeline: Amplifying reference gene primers gave estimates of nucleated cell counts. Profiling relied on immunoSEQ multiplex PCR, and the TCRdb table lists in-frame clones only, not all of them. V, J and clone size are those of that table, while D and trimming were read from the DNA. The sample lists 70,000 or so clones, 90% occurring once. This clone occurred once. The CDR3 sequence is 13 residues long. With 6 bases clipped from V and 7 bases from J, the junction kept 7 bases outside the gene matches. The V gene's germline CDR1 is MNHEY and CDR2 SVGAGI. The chain couples TRBV6-5 to TRBJ1-1; the match to TRBD1 covers 8 bases. The receptor was derived from a woman younger than 35 with acute or convalescent COVID-19. The sample was peripheral blood. The CDR3 bases are TGTGCCAGCAGCTCCAGGGGGCTAGGTGAAGCTTTCTTT. This translates into CASSSRGLGEAFF.